This T cell receptor (beta chain) is from a study of immune evolution from preneoplasia to lung adenocarcinoma. Unmatched junction bases numbered 10, after V lost 4 bases and J lost 8 bases. Germline V CDR1 and CDR2: SGHNT, YYREEE (reference sequence). The CDR3 is 16 residues long. Two lung cancer pathologists independently confirmed each histologic diagnosis. Profiled with immunoSEQ multiplex PCR; TCRdb holds only in-frame clones, not every one. The data show thousands of clones, 75% to 85% seen once. J is TRBJ2-1 and V is TRBV5-4; 12 nucleotides match TRBD2. The sequenced material came from FFPE lung adenocarcinoma in situ tissue. The receptor's source is a person between 60 and 80 years old with lung adenocarcinoma. The CDR3 sequence is CASSARTSGGRDEQFF. The CDR3 nucleotides are TGTGCCAGCAGCGCCCGAACTAGCGGGGGGAGGGATGAGCAGTTCTTC. The full variable domain, its missing parts supplied by reference TRBV5-4 and TRBJ2-1, is ETGVTQSPTHLIKTRGQQVTLRCSSQSGHNTVSWYQQALGQGPQFIFQYYREEENGRGNFPPRFSGLQFPNYSSELNVNALELDDSALYLCASSARTSGGRDEQFFGPGTRLTVL.